The rows below give T cell receptor beta chains drawn from one sample of a study of technical replicates of blood from four donors. The method was immunoSEQ multiplex PCR; TCRdb's version includes in-frame clones alone and lacks a portion of them. The data show 53,000 or so clones, 93% seen once. The source material was PBMCs. All receptors come from a human donor in good health. Some clones in this sample may be carry-over from other donors' samples. The conserved cysteine and the conserved F or W are not part of the CDR3 here.

V gene: TRBV15; J gene: TRBJ1-1; CDR3 protein: ATSRVRAMNTEAF
V gene: TRBV5-8; J gene: TRBJ1-2; CDR3 protein: ASSSQQGIYGYT
V gene: TRBV7-9; J gene: TRBJ1-1; CDR3 protein: ASSLGPDRTAEAF
V gene: TRBV6-5; J gene: -; CDR3 protein: ASSEGQYEQY
V gene: TRBV13; J gene: TRBJ2-3; CDR3 protein: ASTPGLAGDTQY
V gene: TRBV28; J gene: TRBJ1-1; CDR3 protein: ASTIHGRAF
V gene: TRBV2; J gene: TRBJ2-3; CDR3 protein: ASRGLAGLPDTQY
V gene: TRBV10-3; J gene: TRBJ2-7; CDR3 protein: AIRDRGIRSSYEQY
V gene: TRBV5-4; J gene: TRBJ1-4; CDR3 protein: ASSSGQVNEKLF
V gene: TRBV29-1; J gene: TRBJ2-7; CDR3 protein: SVARTSGDYEQY
V gene: TRBV7-3; J gene: TRBJ2-2; CDR3 protein: ASSIPAGGADTGELF
V gene: TRBV30; J gene: TRBJ1-5; CDR3 protein: AWSVRSDQPQH
V gene: TRBV5-4; J gene: TRBJ2-1; CDR3 protein: ASSLGLAANSYNEQF
V gene: TRBV6-5; J gene: TRBJ2-5; CDR3 protein: ASSYSMRYQETQY
V gene: TRBV7-8; J gene: TRBJ2-1; CDR3 protein: ASSLLAGRTYNEQF
V gene: TRBV20-1; J gene: TRBJ2-1; CDR3 protein: SASWEDEQF
V gene: TRBV7-2; J gene: TRBJ2-3; CDR3 protein: ASSLGPSRGADTQY
V gene: TRBV7-2; J gene: TRBJ1-2; CDR3 protein: ASTSGVGYT
V gene: TRBV6-4; J gene: TRBJ2-6; CDR3 protein: ASSDISGANVLT
V gene: TRBV7-2; J gene: TRBJ2-1; CDR3 protein: ASSLGSEQF
V gene: TRBV29-1; J gene: TRBJ1-2; CDR3 protein: SVERGGNNYGYT
V gene: TRBV2; J gene: TRBJ2-7; CDR3 protein: ASSYSYEQY
V gene: TRBV15; J gene: TRBJ2-1; CDR3 protein: ATAGRILNEQF
V gene: TRBV7-2; J gene: TRBJ2-7; CDR3 protein: ASSSLASYEQY
V gene: TRBV7-9; J gene: TRBJ1-2; CDR3 protein: ASSLYRRGKGYT
V gene: TRBV27; J gene: TRBJ1-2; CDR3 protein: ASSGDRGNYGYT